The rows below give T cell receptor beta chains drawn from one sample of a study of radiation and T cells in renal cell carcinoma. Profiled with immunoSEQ multiplex PCR; TCRdb holds only in-frame clones, not every one. The table lists 140,000 or so clones, about 88% of them singletons, with approximately 12% in the top ten. The material sequenced was blood, taken from a patient whose treatment included radiotherapy and nephrectomy. The receptors were gathered from a woman in her forties or fifties with renal cell carcinoma. CDR3s include the opening cysteine and the closing phenylalanine or tryptophan. Each record gives: CDR3 protein, D gene, V gene, CDR3 length, J gene. D genes are given only for firm matches.

CDR3 protein: CASSEAGGQHLIRTEQFF
D gene: -
V gene: TRBV6-1
CDR3 length: 18
J gene: TRBJ2-1

CDR3 protein: CASSNSISGYTF
D gene: -
V gene: TRBV6-5
CDR3 length: 12
J gene: TRBJ1-2

CDR3 protein: CASSELLTVGDGYTF
D gene: -
V gene: TRBV25-1
CDR3 length: 15
J gene: TRBJ1-2

CDR3 protein: CASSVEGTSGTYEQYF
D gene: TRBD2
V gene: TRBV7-3
CDR3 length: 16
J gene: TRBJ2-7

CDR3 protein: CASSQGVRVNYNEQFF
D gene: -
V gene: TRBV14
CDR3 length: 16
J gene: TRBJ2-1

CDR3 protein: CSVEVQIANYGYTF
D gene: -
V gene: TRBV29-1
CDR3 length: 14
J gene: TRBJ1-2

CDR3 protein: CASIAGLAGKYTQYF
D gene: TRBD2
V gene: TRBV2
CDR3 length: 15
J gene: TRBJ2-3

CDR3 protein: CAWSGETGGSTDTQYF
D gene: TRBD2
V gene: TRBV30
CDR3 length: 16
J gene: TRBJ2-3

CDR3 protein: CASSSGGVTDTQYF
D gene: -
V gene: TRBV5-5
CDR3 length: 14
J gene: TRBJ2-3

CDR3 protein: CASSYGGGATDTQYF
D gene: TRBD2
V gene: TRBV6-5
CDR3 length: 15
J gene: TRBJ2-3

CDR3 protein: CASSEAVRGQPTYEQYF
D gene: -
V gene: TRBV6-1
CDR3 length: 17
J gene: TRBJ2-7

CDR3 protein: CAWSYSSNEKLFF
D gene: -
V gene: TRBV30
CDR3 length: 13
J gene: TRBJ1-4

CDR3 protein: CASSHGTMNTEAFF
D gene: -
V gene: TRBV11-2
CDR3 length: 14
J gene: TRBJ1-1

CDR3 protein: CASSQTRNTEAFF
D gene: -
V gene: TRBV7-8
CDR3 length: 13
J gene: TRBJ1-1

CDR3 protein: CASSLSGGPAYEQYF
D gene: -
V gene: TRBV11-3
CDR3 length: 15
J gene: TRBJ2-7

CDR3 protein: CASSAQTGPYEQYF
D gene: -
V gene: TRBV7-2
CDR3 length: 14
J gene: TRBJ2-7

CDR3 protein: CASSPGLAIGYNEQFF
D gene: TRBD2
V gene: TRBV14
CDR3 length: 16
J gene: TRBJ2-1

CDR3 protein: CASRHQVAGSGANVLTF
D gene: -
V gene: TRBV7-9
CDR3 length: 17
J gene: TRBJ2-6

CDR3 protein: CASSLALTGGHEQFF
D gene: -
V gene: TRBV5-1
CDR3 length: 15
J gene: TRBJ2-1

CDR3 protein: CASSEQPQETQYF
D gene: -
V gene: TRBV5-1
CDR3 length: 13
J gene: TRBJ2-5

CDR3 protein: CASGLADFTGELFF
D gene: -
V gene: TRBV12-5
CDR3 length: 14
J gene: TRBJ2-2

CDR3 protein: CASSWGRPNTGELFF
D gene: -
V gene: TRBV18
CDR3 length: 15
J gene: TRBJ2-2

CDR3 protein: CASSLGTSRNIQYF
D gene: TRBD2
V gene: TRBV5-1
CDR3 length: 14
J gene: TRBJ2-4

CDR3 protein: CASSLAGSYEQYF
D gene: -
V gene: TRBV5-4
CDR3 length: 13
J gene: TRBJ2-7

CDR3 protein: CASSLQALHEQYF
D gene: -
V gene: TRBV18
CDR3 length: 13
J gene: TRBJ2-7